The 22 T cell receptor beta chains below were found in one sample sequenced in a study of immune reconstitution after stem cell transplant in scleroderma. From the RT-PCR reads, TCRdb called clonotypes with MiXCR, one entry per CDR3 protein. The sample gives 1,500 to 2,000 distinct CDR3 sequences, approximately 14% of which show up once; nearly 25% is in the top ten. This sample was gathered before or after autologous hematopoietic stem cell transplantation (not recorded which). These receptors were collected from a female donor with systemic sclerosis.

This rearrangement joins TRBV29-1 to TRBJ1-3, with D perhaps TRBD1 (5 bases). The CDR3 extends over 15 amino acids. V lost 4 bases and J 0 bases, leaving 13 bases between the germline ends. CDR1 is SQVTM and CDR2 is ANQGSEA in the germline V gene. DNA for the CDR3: TGCAGCGTTGTGACACAGGAGAGCTCTGGAAACACCATATATTTT. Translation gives CSVVTQESSGNTIYF.

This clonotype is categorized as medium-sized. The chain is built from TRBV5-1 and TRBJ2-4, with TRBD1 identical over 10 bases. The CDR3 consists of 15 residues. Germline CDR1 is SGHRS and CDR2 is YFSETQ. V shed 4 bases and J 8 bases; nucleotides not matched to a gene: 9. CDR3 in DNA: TGCGCCAGCAGCCTAGGACAGGGGGAGTTGGACATTCAGTACTTC. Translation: CASSLGQGELDIQYF.

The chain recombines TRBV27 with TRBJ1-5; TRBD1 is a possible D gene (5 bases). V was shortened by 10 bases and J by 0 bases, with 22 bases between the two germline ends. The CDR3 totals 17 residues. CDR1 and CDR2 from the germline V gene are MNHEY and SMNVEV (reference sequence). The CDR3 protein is CATAPPGWEYSNQPQHF. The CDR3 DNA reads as TGTGCCACCGCGCCCCCAGGGTGGGAGTATAGCAATCAGCCCCAGCATTTT.

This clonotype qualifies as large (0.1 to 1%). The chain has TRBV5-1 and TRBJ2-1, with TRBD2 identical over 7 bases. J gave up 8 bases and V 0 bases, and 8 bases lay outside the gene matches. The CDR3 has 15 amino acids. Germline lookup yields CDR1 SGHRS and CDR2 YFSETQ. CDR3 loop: CASSLVVGGTDEQFF. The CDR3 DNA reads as TGCGCCAGCAGCTTGGTAGTCGGGGGGACGGATGAGCAGTTCTTC.

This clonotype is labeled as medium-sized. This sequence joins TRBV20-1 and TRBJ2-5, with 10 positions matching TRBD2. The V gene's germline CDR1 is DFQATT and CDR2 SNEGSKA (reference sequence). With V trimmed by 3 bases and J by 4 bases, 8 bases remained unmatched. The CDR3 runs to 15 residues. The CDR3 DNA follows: TGCAGTGCTAGGGCCCCACTAGCGGGGTTAGAGACCCAGTACTTC. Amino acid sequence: CSARAPLAGLETQYF.

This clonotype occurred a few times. The CDR3 sequence: CASRLVFGGHPQETQYF. The CDR3, as DNA: TGTGCAAGTCGCTTAGTATTCGGGGGCCACCCCCAAGAGACCCAGTACTTC. This chain uses TRBV12-2 with TRBJ2-5; TRBD1 is the table's D call and was not checked against the DNA. TRBV12-2 is a known pseudogene. This CDR3 contains 17 residues.

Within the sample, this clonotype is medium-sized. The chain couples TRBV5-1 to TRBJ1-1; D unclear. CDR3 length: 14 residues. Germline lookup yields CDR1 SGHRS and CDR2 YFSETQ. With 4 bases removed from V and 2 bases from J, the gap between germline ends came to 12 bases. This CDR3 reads CASSPETDNTEAFF. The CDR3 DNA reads TGCGCCAGCAGCCCCGAGACTGATAACACTGAAGCTTTCTTT.

CDR3 coding DNA: TGTGCCTGGAGCAGGGATGTGGGCAATCAGCCCCAGCATTTT. It translates to CAWSRDVGNQPQHF. The chain combines TRBV30 with TRBJ1-5, with D tentatively TRBD1 (5 bases). The CDR3 covers 14 residues. V shed 3 bases and J shed 2 bases, with 11 bases lying between them. The V gene's germline CDR1 is GTSNPN and CDR2 SVGIG (reference sequence).

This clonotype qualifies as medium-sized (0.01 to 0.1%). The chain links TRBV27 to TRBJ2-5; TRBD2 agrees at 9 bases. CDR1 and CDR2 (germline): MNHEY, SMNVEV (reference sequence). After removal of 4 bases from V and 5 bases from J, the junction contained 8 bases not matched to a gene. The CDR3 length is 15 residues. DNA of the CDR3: TGTGCCAGCAGTTCCGCGGGGGGGCGATCGGAGACCCAGTACTTC. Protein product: CASSSAGGRSETQYF.

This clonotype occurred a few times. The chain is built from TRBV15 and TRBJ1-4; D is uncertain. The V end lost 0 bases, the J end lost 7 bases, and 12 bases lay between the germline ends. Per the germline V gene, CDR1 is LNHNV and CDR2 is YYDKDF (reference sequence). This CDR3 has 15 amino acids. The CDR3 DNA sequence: TGTGCCACCAGCAGAGACTCAACGGGAGGTGAAAAACTGTTTTTT. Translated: CATSRDSTGGEKLFF.

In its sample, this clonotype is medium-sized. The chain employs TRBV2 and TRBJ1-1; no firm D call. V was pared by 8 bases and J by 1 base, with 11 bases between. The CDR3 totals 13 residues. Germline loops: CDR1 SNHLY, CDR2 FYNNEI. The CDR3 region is CASGPERNTEAFF. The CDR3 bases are TGTGCCAGCGGCCCCGAAAGGAACACTGAAGCTTTCTTT.

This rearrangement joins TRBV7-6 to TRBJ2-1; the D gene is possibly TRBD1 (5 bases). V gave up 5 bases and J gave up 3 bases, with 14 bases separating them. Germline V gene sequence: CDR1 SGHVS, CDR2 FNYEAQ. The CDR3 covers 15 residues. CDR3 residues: CASSQSPRDYNEQFF. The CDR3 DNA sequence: TGTGCCAGCAGCCAAAGCCCCAGGGACTACAATGAGCAGTTCTTC.

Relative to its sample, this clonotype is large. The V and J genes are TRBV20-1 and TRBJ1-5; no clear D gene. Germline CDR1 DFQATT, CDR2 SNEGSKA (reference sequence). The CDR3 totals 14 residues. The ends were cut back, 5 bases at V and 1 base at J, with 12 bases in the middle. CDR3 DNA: TGCAGTGCTGGTCAGGCTCACAGCAATCAGCCCCAGCATTTT. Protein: CSAGQAHSNQPQHF.

The CDR3 region has the DNA TGCAGTGCTAGCGGAGGACTAGCGGGGGGTTACAATGAGCAGTTCTTC. Protein: CSASGGLAGGYNEQFF. The chain recombines TRBV20-1 with TRBJ2-1; 14 bases agree with TRBD2. With 3 bases clipped from V and 4 bases from J, the junction kept 5 bases outside the gene matches. The CDR3 extends over 16 amino acids. Germline assignment: CDR1 DFQATT and CDR2 SNEGSKA (reference sequence).

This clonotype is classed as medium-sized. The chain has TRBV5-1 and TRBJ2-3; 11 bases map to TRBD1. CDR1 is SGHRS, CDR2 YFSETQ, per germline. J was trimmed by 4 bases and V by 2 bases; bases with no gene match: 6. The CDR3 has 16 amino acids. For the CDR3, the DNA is TGCGCCAGCAGCTTTACCGGGACAGGGGGTTCAGATACGCAGTATTTT. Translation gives CASSFTGTGGSDTQYF.

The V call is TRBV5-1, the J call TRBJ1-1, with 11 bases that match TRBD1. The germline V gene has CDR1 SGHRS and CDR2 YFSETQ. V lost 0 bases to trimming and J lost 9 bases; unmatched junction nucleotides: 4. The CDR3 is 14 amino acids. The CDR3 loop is CASSLAGDRGKAFF. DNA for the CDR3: TGCGCCAGCAGCTTGGCCGGGGACAGGGGGAAAGCTTTCTTT. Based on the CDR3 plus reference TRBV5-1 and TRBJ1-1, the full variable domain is KAGVTQTPRYLIKTRGQQVTLSCSPISGHRSVSWYQQTPGQGLQFLFEYFSETQRNKGNFPGRFSGRQFSNSRSEMNVSTLELGDSALYLCASSLAGDRGKAFFGQGTRLTVV.

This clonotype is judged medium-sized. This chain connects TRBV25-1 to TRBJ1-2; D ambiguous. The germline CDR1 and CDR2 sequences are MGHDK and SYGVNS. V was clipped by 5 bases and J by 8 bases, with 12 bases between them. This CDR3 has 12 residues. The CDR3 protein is CASSPRRQGYTF. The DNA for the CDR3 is TGTGCCAGCAGTCCCCGACGCCAAGGCTACACCTTC.

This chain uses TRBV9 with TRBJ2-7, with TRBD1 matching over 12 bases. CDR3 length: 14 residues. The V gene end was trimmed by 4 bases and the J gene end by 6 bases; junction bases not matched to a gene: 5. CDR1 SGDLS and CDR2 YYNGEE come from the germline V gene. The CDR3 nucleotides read TGTGCCAGCAGCCCCCAGGGACAGGGGGCCGAGCAGTACTTC. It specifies CASSPQGQGAEQYF.

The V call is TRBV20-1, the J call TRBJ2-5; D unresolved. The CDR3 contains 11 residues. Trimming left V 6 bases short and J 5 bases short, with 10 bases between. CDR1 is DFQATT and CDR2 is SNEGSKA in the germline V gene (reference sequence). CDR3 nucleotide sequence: TGCAGTGCGAGACCAGTGGAGACCCAGTACTTC. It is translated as CSARPVETQYF.

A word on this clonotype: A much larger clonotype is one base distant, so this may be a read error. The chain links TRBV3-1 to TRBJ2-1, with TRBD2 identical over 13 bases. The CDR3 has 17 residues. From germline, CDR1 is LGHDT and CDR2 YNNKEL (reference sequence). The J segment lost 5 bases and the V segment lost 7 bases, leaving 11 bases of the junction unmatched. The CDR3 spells CASTQVPGLAGDNEQFF. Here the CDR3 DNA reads TGTGCCAGCACTCAAGTCCCAGGACTAGCGGGAGACAATGAGCAGTTCTTC.

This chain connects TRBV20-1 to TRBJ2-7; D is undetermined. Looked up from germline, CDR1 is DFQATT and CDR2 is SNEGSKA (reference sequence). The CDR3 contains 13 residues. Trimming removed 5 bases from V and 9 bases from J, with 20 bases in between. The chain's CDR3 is CSAQHDLGYGQYF. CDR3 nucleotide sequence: TGCAGTGCTCAACACGATCTAGGCTATGGGCAGTACTTC.

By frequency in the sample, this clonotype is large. CDR3 protein: CASSFSRGDELFF. CDR3 coding DNA: TGTGCCAGCAGTTTTTCGAGAGGGGACGAGCTGTTTTTT. The chain carries TRBV12-3 or TRBV12-4 and TRBJ2-2, with D perhaps TRBD1 or TRBD2 (5 bases each). Trimming left V 3 bases short and J 11 bases short, with 13 bases between. The CDR3 spans 13 residues.